The 28 T cell receptor beta chains below were found in one sample sequenced in a study of blood T cell repertoires in COVID-19. Method: immunoSEQ multiplex PCR; TCRdb's copy keeps in-frame clones and lacks some. The table lists about 130,000 clones, roughly 90% of them singletons. Sequenced input: PBMCs or T cells enriched from blood (not recorded which). Receptors originate from a woman between 45 and 65 years old who had recovered from COVID-19.

The genes are TRBV28 and TRBJ2-2; D possibly corresponds to TRBD1 (5 bases). V was trimmed by 8 bases and J by 1 base, leaving 14 bases between them. The CDR3 has 15 residues. CDR1 and CDR2 from the germline V gene are MDHEN and SYDVKM. The CDR3 DNA sequence: TGTGCCAGCGAACCTTTGGGGCGGAACACCGGGGAGCTGTTTTTT. Its translation: CASEPLGRNTGELFF.

The chain employs TRBV9 and TRBJ2-3; unclear D gene. Trimming removed 4 bases at V and 2 bases at J, with 11 bases between. Germline-derived CDR1 and CDR2 are SGDLS and YYNGEE. This CDR3 contains 14 residues. The DNA for the CDR3 is TGTGCCAGCAGCCCAGGCCGGATCACAGATACGCAGTATTTT. Residues: CASSPGRITDTQYF.

V gene TRBV27 combines with J gene TRBJ1-1, with D possibly TRBD1 on 6 matching bases. The CDR3 length is 14 residues. The germline V gene encodes CDR1 MNHEY and CDR2 SMNVEV (reference sequence). Trimming left V 3 bases short and J 8 bases short, with 16 bases between. The CDR3 DNA reads TGTGCCAGCAGTTTTGGGGAACAGGGTACAGAAGCTTTCTTT. Protein product: CASSFGEQGTEAFF.

V usage is TRBV7-8 and J usage is TRBJ1-4; 9 nucleotides line up with TRBD1. Germline-derived CDR1 and CDR2 are SGHVS and FQNEAQ. V dropped 1 base and J dropped 8; count of bases not matched to a gene: 5. The CDR3 has 15 residues. For the CDR3, the DNA is TGTGCCAGCAGCTTAGGGGGACAGGGTGGGGAAAAACTGTTTTTT. This sequence encodes CASSLGGQGGEKLFF.

This clone showed up just once. The rearrangement joins TRBV27 to TRBJ2-3, with 9 bases matching TRBD1. Germline values: CDR1 MNHEY, CDR2 SMNVEV (reference sequence). The ends lost 7 bases at V and 6 bases at J; junction bases unmatched: 8. This CDR3 contains 14 residues. CDR3 nucleotides: TGTGCCAGCACCCCGGACAGGGGAGGGGATACGCAGTATTTT. Its translation: CASTPDRGGDTQYF.

This clone was observed a handful of times. CDR3 sequence reads: CASSETPDSQGYGYTF. The CDR3 DNA reads TGTGCCAGCAGTGAAACTCCAGATTCTCAGGGTTATGGCTACACCTTC. The chain is built from TRBV2 and TRBJ1-2; possible D gene TRBD1, 5 bases. The V gene's germline CDR1 is SNHLY and CDR2 FYNNEI. The CDR3 loop spans 16 amino acids. Trimming removed 2 bases at V and 5 bases at J, with 18 bases between.

The chain joins TRBV7-9 to TRBJ1-1, with D possibly TRBD1 on 6 matching bases. The CDR3 loop spans 12 amino acids. Germline CDR1 reads SEHNR; CDR2 reads FQNEAQ (reference sequence). V was cut by 5 bases and J by 7 bases, with 11 bases left in between. This chain's CDR3 is CASSLMDSEAFF. DNA of the CDR3: TGTGCCAGCAGCCTTATGGACAGTGAAGCTTTCTTT.

The V call is TRBV12-5, the J call TRBJ1-5; unclear D gene. The CDR3 extends over 15 amino acids. V shed 5 bases and J shed 0 bases, with 11 bases lying between them. The germline gives CDR1 LGHNT, CDR2 FRNRAP. In nucleotides, the CDR3 is TGTGCTAGTGGTGCCGGAGTGTCTAGCAATCAGCCCCAGCATTTT. Protein sequence: CASGAGVSSNQPQHF.

The chain has TRBV30 and TRBJ2-1; TRBD2 matches 9 bases. Germline values: CDR1 GTSNPN, CDR2 SVGIG (reference sequence). V trimming: 1 base; J trimming: 8 bases; junction bases outside the gene matches: 6. This CDR3 comprises 14 residues. Written as DNA, the CDR3 is TGTGCCTGGAGTGGAGCGGGGGGTAGCGATGAGCAGTTCTTC. It translates to CAWSGAGGSDEQFF. The full variable domain, its missing parts supplied by reference TRBV30 and TRBJ2-1, is SQTIHQWPATLVQPVGSPLSLECTVEGTSNPNLYWYRQAAGRGLQLLFYSVGIGQISSEVPQNLSASRPQDRQFILSSKKLLLSDSGFYLCAWSGAGGSDEQFFGPGTRLTVL.

V gene TRBV27 combines with J gene TRBJ1-6; D not certain. The V gene's germline CDR1 is MNHEY and CDR2 SMNVEV (reference sequence). The V end lost 3 bases, the J end lost 6 bases, and 12 bases lay between the germline ends. CDR3 length: 15 residues. The chain's CDR3 is CASSFGYTGNSPLHF. CDR3 in DNA: TGTGCCAGCAGTTTTGGGTATACGGGTAATTCACCCCTCCACTTT.

CDR3: CAISESLSGETQYF. The CDR3 DNA follows: TGTGCCATCAGTGAGTCGCTCAGCGGAGAGACCCAGTACTTC. This chain links TRBV10-3 with TRBJ2-5, with D maybe TRBD2 (5 bases). V was trimmed by 0 bases and J by 4 bases, leaving 9 bases between them. Germline CDR1 and CDR2: ENHRY and SYGVKD. CDR3 size: 14 residues.

This clone was found once. CDR3 sequence reads: CASSLFPPGLPVSTADTQYF. DNA of the CDR3: TGTGCCAGCAGCCTGTTCCCCCCGGGACTCCCCGTCTCCACCGCAGATACGCAGTATTTT. The rearrangement links TRBV3-1 (or the pseudogene TRBV3-2) to TRBJ2-3; D is possibly TRBD2 (6 bases). CDR3 size: 20 residues. Germline V gene data show CDR1 as LGHDT and CDR2 as YNNKEL (reference sequence). V was shortened by 4 bases and J by 4 bases, with 30 bases between the two germline ends.

The chain joins TRBV10-1 to TRBJ2-3; 13 nucleotides align to TRBD2. The CDR3 is 15 residues long. Germline V lookup: CDR1 WNHNN, CDR2 SYGVQD (reference sequence). V lost 2 bases, J lost 5 bases, and 1 base stayed unmatched. CDR3 protein: CASSEGLAGVDTQYF. The DNA of the CDR3 is TGCGCCAGCAGTGAGGGACTAGCGGGGGTAGATACGCAGTATTTT.

The chain links TRBV13 to TRBJ2-5; 13 positions match TRBD2. J gave up 4 bases and V 3 bases, and 2 bases lay outside the gene matches. The CDR3 has 15 residues. Germline V gene data show CDR1 as PRHDT and CDR2 as FYEKMQ (reference sequence). The CDR3 reads CASSLRLAGGETQYF. CDR3 in DNA: TGTGCCAGCAGCTTGAGACTAGCGGGGGGAGAGACCCAGTACTTC.

The chain joins TRBV10-3 to TRBJ2-5; 10 bases match TRBD1. The length of the CDR3 is 14 residues. Germline CDR1 and CDR2: ENHRY and SYGVKD. The V segment lost 4 bases and the J segment 5 bases; nucleotides outside the gene matches: 4. The CDR3: CAISGGTGEETQYF. In DNA, the CDR3 is TGTGCCATCAGTGGAGGGACAGGGGAGGAGACCCAGTACTTC.

In its sample, this clone was seen a few times. The chain links TRBV5-8 to TRBJ1-5; D may be TRBD1 (6 bases). V was trimmed by 0 bases and J by 0 bases, leaving 16 bases between them. The CDR3 length is 18 residues. Germline V gives CDR1 SGHTS, CDR2 YDEGEE. The CDR3 DNA reads TGTGCCAGCAGCTTGGCCTCCGGGACACGATATAGCAATCAGCCCCAGCATTTT. Its translation: CASSLASGTRYSNQPQHF.

The gene calls are TRBV2 and TRBJ1-2; D remains unclear. From germline, CDR1 is SNHLY and CDR2 FYNNEI. CDR3 length equals 14 residues. Trimming took 8 bases from V and 6 from J, leaving 19 bases between them. CDR3 sequence (DNA): TGTGCCAGCCTCGAAGGTCAGGAACCGGATGGCTACACCTTC. Protein: CASLEGQEPDGYTF.

J is TRBJ1-5 and V is TRBV2; D unclear. The CDR3 has 14 amino acids. CDR1 is SNHLY, CDR2 FYNNEI, per germline. The V gene lost 7 bases and the J gene lost 7 bases, with 17 bases spanning the gap. CDR3 bases: TGTGCCAGCAAAGACCGAGAACTACGGCAGCCCCAGCATTTT. This encodes CASKDRELRQPQHF.

The V call is TRBV4-3, the J call TRBJ1-4, with D perhaps TRBD1 (5 bases). Per the germline V gene, CDR1 is LGHNA and CDR2 is YSLEER. Trimming removed 2 bases from V and 3 bases from J, with 16 bases in between. This CDR3 has 17 residues. The chain's CDR3 is CASSQSRVSMSNEKLFF. The CDR3 coding sequence is TGCGCCAGCAGCCAAAGCAGGGTATCCATGTCTAATGAAAAACTGTTTTTT.

This sequence joins TRBV11-3 and TRBJ1-1; 9 nucleotides match TRBD1. Germline CDR1 is SGHNT and CDR2 is YENEEA. CDR3 length: 16 amino acids. V was clipped by 1 base and J by 4 bases; unmatched bases: 7. The CDR3, as DNA: TGTGCCAGCAGCTTAGCCCAGACAGGGGGGGGCACTGAAGCTTTCTTT. Translating it yields CASSLAQTGGGTEAFF.

This rearrangement joins TRBV19 to TRBJ2-7; D call uncertain. The CDR3 extends over 10 amino acids. V was cut by 5 bases and J by 7 bases, with 6 bases left in between. The germline gives CDR1 LNHDA, CDR2 SQIVND (reference sequence). The CDR3 protein is CASSAGEQYF. The CDR3 DNA sequence: TGTGCCAGTAGTGCCGGGGAGCAGTACTTC.

This chain joins TRBV5-6 and TRBJ1-2, with 7 bases lining up with TRBD1. J gave up 2 bases and V 4 bases, and 5 bases lay outside the gene matches. The length of the CDR3 is 14 residues. Germline V CDR1 and CDR2: SGHDT, YYEEEE. Here the CDR3 reads CASSDGTANYGYTF. CDR3 bases: TGTGCCAGCAGCGATGGGACAGCCAACTATGGCTACACCTTC.

This rearrangement joins TRBV7-9 to TRBJ1-6; tentatively, D is TRBD1 (6 bases). Germline CDR1 SEHNR, CDR2 FQNEAQ (reference sequence). Trimming cost V 1 base and J 10 bases, with 17 bases left between them. The CDR3 length is 16 residues. CDR3 amino acids: CASSLEWAGEGSPLHF. CDR3 in DNA: TGTGCCAGCAGCTTAGAGTGGGCAGGGGAGGGGTCACCCCTCCACTTT.

This clone was detected once. The chain employs TRBV7-2 and TRBJ2-3; D is undetermined. CDR1 and CDR2 from the germline V gene are SGHTA and FQGNSA. The CDR3 runs to 13 residues. The ends were cut back, 0 bases at V and 5 bases at J, with 6 bases in the middle. As DNA, the CDR3 is TGTGCCAGCAGCTTAGCGTCGGGAGATACGCAGTATTTT. Translating it yields CASSLASGDTQYF.

This chain connects TRBV3-1 (or the pseudogene TRBV3-2) to TRBJ1-5; D is ambiguous. V was clipped by 0 bases and J by 7 bases, with 16 bases between them. From germline, CDR1 is LGHDT and CDR2 YNNKEL (reference sequence). CDR3 length: 16 amino acids. As DNA, the CDR3 is TGTGCCAGCAGCCAAGAGGGAGGCCCCGGGAGACAGCCCCAGCATTTT. The encoded protein is CASSQEGGPGRQPQHF.

The J gene is TRBJ2-5, the V gene TRBV5-4; perhaps TRBD2 as D (6 bases). Looked up from germline, CDR1 is SGHNT and CDR2 is YYREEE (reference sequence). The CDR3 loop spans 15 amino acids. V was shortened by 0 bases and J by 1 base, with 10 bases between the two germline ends. The CDR3 coding sequence is TGTGCCAGCAGCTTGGCGCTAGCGACCCAAGAGACCCAGTACTTC. It translates to CASSLALATQETQYF.

This chain joins TRBV18 and TRBJ1-3; no definite D call. Trimming removed 0 bases at V and 4 bases at J, with 10 bases between. The CDR3 contains 15 residues. Per germline, CDR1 KGHSH and CDR2 LQKENI. The CDR3 protein is CASSPPGGPGNTIYF. Written as DNA, the CDR3 is TGTGCCAGCTCACCACCGGGAGGGCCCGGAAACACCATATATTTT.

The V gene is TRBV18, the J gene TRBJ1-6, with D perhaps TRBD1 (5 bases). Germline CDR1 and CDR2: KGHSH and LQKENI. V was trimmed by 1 base and J by 8 bases, leaving 15 bases between them. This CDR3 contains 16 residues. The CDR3 region has the DNA TGTGCCAGCTCACCACGAACACCAGGGTCCTATTCACCCCTCCACTTT. Residues: CASSPRTPGSYSPLHF.